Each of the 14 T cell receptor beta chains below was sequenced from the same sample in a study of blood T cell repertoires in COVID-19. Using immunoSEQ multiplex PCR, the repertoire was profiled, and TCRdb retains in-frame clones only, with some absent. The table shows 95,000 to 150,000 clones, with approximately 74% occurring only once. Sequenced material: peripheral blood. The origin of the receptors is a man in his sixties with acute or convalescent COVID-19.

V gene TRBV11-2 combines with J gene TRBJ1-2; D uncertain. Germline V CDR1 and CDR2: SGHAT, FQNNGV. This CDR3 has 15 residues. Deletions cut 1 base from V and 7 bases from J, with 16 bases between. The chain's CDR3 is CASSLGILGSAGYTF. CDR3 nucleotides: TGTGCCAGCAGCTTAGGAATTTTGGGGAGCGCTGGCTACACCTTC.

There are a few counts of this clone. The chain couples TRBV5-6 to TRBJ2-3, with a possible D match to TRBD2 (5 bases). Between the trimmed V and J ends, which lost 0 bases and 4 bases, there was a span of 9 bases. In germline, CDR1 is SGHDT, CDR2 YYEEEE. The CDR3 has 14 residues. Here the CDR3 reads CASSLAGKSDTQYF. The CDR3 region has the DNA TGTGCCAGCAGCTTGGCGGGGAAGTCAGATACGCAGTATTTT.

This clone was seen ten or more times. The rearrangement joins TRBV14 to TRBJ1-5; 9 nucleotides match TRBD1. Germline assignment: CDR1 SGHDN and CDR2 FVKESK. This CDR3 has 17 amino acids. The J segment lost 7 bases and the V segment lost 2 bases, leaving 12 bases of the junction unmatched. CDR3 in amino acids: CASSQHAIDRGDQPQHF. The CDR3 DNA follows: TGTGCCAGCAGCCAACACGCCATAGACAGGGGGGACCAGCCCCAGCATTTT.

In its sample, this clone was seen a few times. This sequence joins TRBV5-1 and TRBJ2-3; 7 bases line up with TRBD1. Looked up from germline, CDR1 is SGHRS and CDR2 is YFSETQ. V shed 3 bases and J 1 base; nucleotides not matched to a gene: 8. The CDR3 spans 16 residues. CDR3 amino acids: CASSWGQTVRTDTQYF. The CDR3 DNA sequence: TGCGCCAGCAGCTGGGGACAGACCGTCCGCACAGATACGCAGTATTTT.

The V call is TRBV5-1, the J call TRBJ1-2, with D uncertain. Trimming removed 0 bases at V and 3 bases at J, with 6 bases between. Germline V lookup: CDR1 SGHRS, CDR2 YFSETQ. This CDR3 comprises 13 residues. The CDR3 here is CASSLDSYYGYTF. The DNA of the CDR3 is TGCGCCAGCAGCTTGGACAGCTACTATGGCTACACCTTC.

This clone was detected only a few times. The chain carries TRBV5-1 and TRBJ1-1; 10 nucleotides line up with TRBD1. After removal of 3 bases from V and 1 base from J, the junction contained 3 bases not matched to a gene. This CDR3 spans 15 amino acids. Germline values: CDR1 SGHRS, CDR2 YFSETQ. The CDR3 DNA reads TGCGCCAGCAGCTCCAGGACAGGGGGGAACACTGAAGCTTTCTTT. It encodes CASSSRTGGNTEAFF.

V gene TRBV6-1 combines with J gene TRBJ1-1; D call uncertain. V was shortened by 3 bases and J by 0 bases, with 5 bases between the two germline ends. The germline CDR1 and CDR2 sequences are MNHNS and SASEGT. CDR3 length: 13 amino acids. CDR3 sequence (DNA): TGTGCCAGCAGTGACAGAATGAACACTGAAGCTTTCTTT. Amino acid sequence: CASSDRMNTEAFF.

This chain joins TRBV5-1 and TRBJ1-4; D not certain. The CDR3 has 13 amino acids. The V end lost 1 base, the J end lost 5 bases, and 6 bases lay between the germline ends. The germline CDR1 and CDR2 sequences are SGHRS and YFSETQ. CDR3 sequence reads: CASSLSPNEKLFF. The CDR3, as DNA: TGCGCCAGCAGCTTGTCCCCGAATGAAAAACTGTTTTTT.

Written as DNA, the CDR3 is TGCAGCGCAACAGGCTCTGGAAACACCATATATTTT. Residues: CSATGSGNTIYF. This chain joins TRBV29-1 and TRBJ1-3; D perhaps matches TRBD1 (5 bases). The germline gives CDR1 SQVTM, CDR2 ANQGSEA. The CDR3 contains 12 residues. Trimming stripped 7 bases from V and 0 bases from J, with 7 bases between. Variable domain in full (rest from reference TRBV29-1 and TRBJ1-3): SAVISQKPSRDICQRGTSLTIQCQVDSQVTMMFWYRQQPGQSLTLIATANQGSEATYESGFVIDKFPISRPNLTFSTLTVSNMSPEDSSIYLCSATGSGNTIYFGEGSWLTVV.

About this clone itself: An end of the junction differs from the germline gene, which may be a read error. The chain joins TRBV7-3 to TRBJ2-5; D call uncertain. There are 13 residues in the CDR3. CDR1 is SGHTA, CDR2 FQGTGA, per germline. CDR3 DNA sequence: TGTGCCAGCAGCTCAAGCCCAGGTTCAACTCCCCACTTC. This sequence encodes CASSSSPGSTPHF. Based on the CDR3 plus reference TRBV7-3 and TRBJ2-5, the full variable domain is GAGVSQTPSNKVTEKGKYVELRCDPISGHTALYWYRQSLGQGPEFLIYFQGTGAADDSGLPNDRFFAVRPEGSVSTLKIQRTERGDSAVYLCASSSSPGSTPHFGPGTRLLVL.

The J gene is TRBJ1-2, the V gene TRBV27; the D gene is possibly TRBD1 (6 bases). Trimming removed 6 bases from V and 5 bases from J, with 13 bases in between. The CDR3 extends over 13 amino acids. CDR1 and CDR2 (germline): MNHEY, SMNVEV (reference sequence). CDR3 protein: CASRRQAEYGYTF. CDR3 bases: TGTGCCAGCAGGAGACAGGCCGAATATGGCTACACCTTC.

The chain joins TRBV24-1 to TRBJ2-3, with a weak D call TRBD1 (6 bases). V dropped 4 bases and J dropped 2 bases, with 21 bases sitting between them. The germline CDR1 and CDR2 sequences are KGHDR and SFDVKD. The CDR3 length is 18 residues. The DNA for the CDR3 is TGTGCCACCAGTGACTCCTTGACAGTGGGGACACTCACAGATACGCAGTATTTT. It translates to CATSDSLTVGTLTDTQYF.

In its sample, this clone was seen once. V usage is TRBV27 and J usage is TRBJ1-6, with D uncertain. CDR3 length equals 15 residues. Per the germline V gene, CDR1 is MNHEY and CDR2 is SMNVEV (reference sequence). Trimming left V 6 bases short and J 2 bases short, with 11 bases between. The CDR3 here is CASRKKEPYNSPLHF. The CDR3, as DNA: TGTGCCAGCAGAAAAAAAGAGCCCTATAATTCACCCCTCCACTTT.

CDR3: CASSLAPGTGNRETQYF. As DNA, the CDR3 is TGTGCCAGCAGCTTGGCCCCGGGGACAGGGAATAGGGAGACCCAGTACTTC. The V gene is TRBV5-4, the J gene TRBJ2-5; TRBD1 matches at 9 bases. CDR3 size: 17 residues. Trimming at V came to 0 bases and at J to 5 bases, leaving 11 bases not matched to a gene. Germline V gene data show CDR1 as SGHNT and CDR2 as YYREEE (reference sequence).